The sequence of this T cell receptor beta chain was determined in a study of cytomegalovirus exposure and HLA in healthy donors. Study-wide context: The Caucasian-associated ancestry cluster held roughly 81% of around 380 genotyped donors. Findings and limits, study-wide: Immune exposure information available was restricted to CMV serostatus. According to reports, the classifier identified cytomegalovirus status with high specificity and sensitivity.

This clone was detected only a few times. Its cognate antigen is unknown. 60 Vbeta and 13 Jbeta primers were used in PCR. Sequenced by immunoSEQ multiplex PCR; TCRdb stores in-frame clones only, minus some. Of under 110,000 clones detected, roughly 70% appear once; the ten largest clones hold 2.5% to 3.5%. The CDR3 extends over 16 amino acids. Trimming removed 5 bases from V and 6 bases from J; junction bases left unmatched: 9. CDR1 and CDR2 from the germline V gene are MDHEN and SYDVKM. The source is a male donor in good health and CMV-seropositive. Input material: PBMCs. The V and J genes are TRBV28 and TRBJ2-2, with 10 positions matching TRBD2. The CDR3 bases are TGTGCCAGCAGTCCCCAAATAGCGGGGGGTGCCGGGGAGCTGTTTTTT. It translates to CASSPQIAGGAGELFF.